The rows below give T cell receptor beta chains drawn from one sample of a study of regulatory T cells in long-lasting Graves disease. TCRdb reprocessed the multiplex PCR reads with MiXCR, giving one entry per CDR3 protein. The sample includes around 400,000 distinct CDR3 sequences, around 24% of them seen just once. This material consisted of peripheral blood mononuclear cells (PBMCs), taken when the disease was refractory, from a patient treated with antithyroid drugs. All receptors derive from a female donor with Graves disease. The CDR3 runs from the conserved cysteine through the conserved F or W. Fields, in order: J gene, clone size, V gene, D gene, CDR3 protein, CDR3 DNA. A D gene is named only where the DNA matches it firmly. Size is stated for part of the rows, as once, few or many counts, or as a class when the clone is expanded.

J gene: TRBJ2-7; clone size: NA; V gene: TRBV2; D gene: TRBD2; CDR3 protein: CASSPGLANHEQYF; CDR3 DNA: TGTGCCAGCAGCCCGGGACTAGCTAACCACGAGCAGTACTTC
J gene: TRBJ2-6; clone size: few; V gene: TRBV7-9; D gene: NA; CDR3 protein: CANQVDGANVLTF; CDR3 DNA: TGTGCCAACCAGGTAGATGGGGCCAACGTCCTGACTTTC
J gene: TRBJ1-1; clone size: NA; V gene: TRBV29-1; D gene: NA; CDR3 protein: CSVDKGRLNTEAFF; CDR3 DNA: TGCAGCGTCGATAAGGGACGATTAAACACTGAAGCTTTCTTT
J gene: TRBJ1-1; clone size: many; V gene: TRBV6-2/TRBV6-3; D gene: NA; CDR3 protein: CASSLKPGQNTEAFF; CDR3 DNA: TGTGCCAGCAGCTTAAAACCGGGACAGAACACTGAAGCTTTCTTT
J gene: TRBJ2-5; clone size: few; V gene: TRBV14; D gene: TRBD2; CDR3 protein: CASSQIAGVAETQYF; CDR3 DNA: TGTGCCAGCAGCCAGATAGCGGGAGTAGCGGAGACCCAGTACTTC
J gene: TRBJ2-1; clone size: NA; V gene: TRBV5-1; D gene: TRBD1; CDR3 protein: CASNRDRGYNEQFF; CDR3 DNA: TGCGCCAGCAACAGGGACAGGGGATACAATGAGCAGTTCTTC
J gene: TRBJ2-7; clone size: many; V gene: TRBV6-2/TRBV6-3; D gene: TRBD2; CDR3 protein: CASSYPLTSGAYEQYF; CDR3 DNA: TGTGCCAGCAGTTACCCACTCACTAGCGGGGCCTACGAGCAGTACTTC
J gene: TRBJ1-2; clone size: many; V gene: TRBV2; D gene: NA; CDR3 protein: CASSENRGRYGYTF; CDR3 DNA: TGTGCCAGCAGTGAAAATCGGGGCCGGTATGGCTACACCTTC
J gene: TRBJ1-1; clone size: NA; V gene: TRBV19; D gene: NA; CDR3 protein: CASRPTAPSTEAFF; CDR3 DNA: TGTGCCAGTAGACCTACAGCCCCGAGCACTGAAGCTTTCTTT
J gene: TRBJ2-5; clone size: many; V gene: TRBV2; D gene: TRBD1; CDR3 protein: CASSGQGRSLKETQYF; CDR3 DNA: TGTGCCAGCAGCGGACAGGGACGGTCATTGAAAGAGACCCAGTACTTC
J gene: TRBJ1-1; clone size: NA; V gene: TRBV14; D gene: NA; CDR3 protein: CASSQDWKHRAFF; CDR3 DNA: TGTGCCAGCAGCCAAGATTGGAAACATAGAGCTTTCTTT
J gene: TRBJ1-2; clone size: NA; V gene: TRBV6-2/TRBV6-3; D gene: NA; CDR3 protein: CASSYSADYGYTF; CDR3 DNA: TGTGCCAGCAGTTACTCGGCAGACTATGGCTACACCTTC
J gene: TRBJ1-1; clone size: few; V gene: TRBV19; D gene: NA; CDR3 protein: CATIEGSLGRRREEAFF; CDR3 DNA: TGTGCCACCATAGAGGGGAGTTTAGGACGAAGAAGGGAAGAAGCTTTCTTT
J gene: TRBJ1-4; clone size: few; V gene: TRBV7-2; D gene: NA; CDR3 protein: CASSRWNEKLFF; CDR3 DNA: TGTGCCAGCAGCCGGTGGAATGAAAAACTGTTTTTT
J gene: TRBJ1-1; clone size: few; V gene: TRBV6-2/TRBV6-3; D gene: NA; CDR3 protein: CASSYRKRGNTEAFF; CDR3 DNA: TGTGCCAGCAGTTATCGGAAGCGGGGGAACACTGAAGCTTTCTTT
J gene: TRBJ1-1; clone size: many; V gene: TRBV6-1; D gene: TRBD1; CDR3 protein: CAAEPGGNTEAFF; CDR3 DNA: TGTGCGGCCGAACCAGGGGGAAACACTGAAGCTTTCTTT
J gene: TRBJ1-2; clone size: many; V gene: TRBV28; D gene: NA; CDR3 protein: CASSLSPGVRNYGYTF; CDR3 DNA: TGTGCCAGCAGTTTATCCCCAGGGGTTCGGAACTATGGCTACACCTTC
J gene: TRBJ2-7; clone size: few; V gene: TRBV20-1; D gene: TRBD2; CDR3 protein: CSANPSGIGEQYF; CDR3 DNA: TGCAGTGCTAATCCTAGCGGGATAGGCGAGCAGTACTTC
J gene: TRBJ2-5; clone size: many; V gene: TRBV24-1; D gene: NA; CDR3 protein: CATSEATETQYF; CDR3 DNA: TGTGCCACCAGTGAAGCAACGGAGACCCAGTACTTC
J gene: TRBJ1-1; clone size: NA; V gene: TRBV6-2/TRBV6-3; D gene: NA; CDR3 protein: CASSYEHMNTEAFF; CDR3 DNA: TGTGCCAGCAGTTATGAACATATGAACACTGAAGCTTTCTTT